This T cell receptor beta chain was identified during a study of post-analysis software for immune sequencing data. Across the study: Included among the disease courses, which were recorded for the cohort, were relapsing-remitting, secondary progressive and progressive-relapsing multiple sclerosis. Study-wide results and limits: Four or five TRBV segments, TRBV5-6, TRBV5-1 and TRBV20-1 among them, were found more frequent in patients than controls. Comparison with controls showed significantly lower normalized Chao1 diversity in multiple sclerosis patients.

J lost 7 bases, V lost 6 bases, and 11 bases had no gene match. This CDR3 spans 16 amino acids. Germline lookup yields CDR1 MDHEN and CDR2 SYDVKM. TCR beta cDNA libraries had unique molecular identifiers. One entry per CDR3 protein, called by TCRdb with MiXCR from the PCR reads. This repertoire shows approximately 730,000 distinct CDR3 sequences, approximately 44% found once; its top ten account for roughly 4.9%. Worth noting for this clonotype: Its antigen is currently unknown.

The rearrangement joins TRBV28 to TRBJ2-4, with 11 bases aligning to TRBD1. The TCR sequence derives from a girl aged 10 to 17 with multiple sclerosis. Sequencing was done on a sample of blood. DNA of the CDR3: TGTGCCAGCAGCTGGGGACAGGGGGATTGGGGGAACATTCAGTACTTC. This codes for CASSWGQGDWGNIQYF.